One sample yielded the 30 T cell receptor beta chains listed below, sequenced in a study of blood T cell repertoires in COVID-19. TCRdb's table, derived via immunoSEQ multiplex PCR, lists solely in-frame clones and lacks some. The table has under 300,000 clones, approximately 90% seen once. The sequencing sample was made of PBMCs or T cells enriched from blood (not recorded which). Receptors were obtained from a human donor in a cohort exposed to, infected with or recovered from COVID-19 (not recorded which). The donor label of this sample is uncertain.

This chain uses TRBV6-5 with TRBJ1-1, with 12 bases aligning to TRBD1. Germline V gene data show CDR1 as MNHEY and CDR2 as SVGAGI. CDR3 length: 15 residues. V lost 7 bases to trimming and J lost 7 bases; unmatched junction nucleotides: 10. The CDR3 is CASIDWGTGGDEAFF. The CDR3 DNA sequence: TGTGCCAGCATAGACTGGGGGACAGGGGGCGATGAAGCTTTCTTT.

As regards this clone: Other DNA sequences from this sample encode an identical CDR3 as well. CDR3 in DNA: TGTGCCAGCAGCCAACAGGGACTCTCTGGAAACACCATATATTTT. Amino acid sequence: CASSQQGLSGNTIYF. V is TRBV14 and J is TRBJ1-3; a weak D match, TRBD1 (5 bases). This CDR3 contains 15 residues. Deletions cut 2 bases from V and 0 bases from J, with 8 bases between. Germline V gene data show CDR1 as SGHDN and CDR2 as FVKESK. Looking up the rest from reference TRBV14 and TRBJ1-3 gives the full variable domain: EAGVTQFPSHSVIEKGQTVTLRCDPISGHDNLYWYRRVMGKEIKFLLHFVKESKQDESGMPNNRFLAERTGGTYSTLKVQPAELEDSGVYFCASSQQGLSGNTIYFGEGSWLTVV.

The chain's CDR3 is CASSLSPGGPDTQYF. The CDR3 DNA reads TGTGCCAGCAGTTTATCTCCAGGGGGCCCAGATACGCAGTATTTT. V is TRBV27 and J is TRBJ2-3, with 8 bases lining up with TRBD1. V was clipped by 0 bases and J by 4 bases; unmatched bases: 3. The CDR3 totals 15 residues. Looked up from germline, CDR1 is MNHEY and CDR2 is SMNVEV (reference sequence).

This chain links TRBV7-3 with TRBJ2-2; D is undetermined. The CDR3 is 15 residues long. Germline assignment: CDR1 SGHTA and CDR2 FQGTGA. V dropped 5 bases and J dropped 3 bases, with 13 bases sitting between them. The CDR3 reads CASSLTLGDTGELFF. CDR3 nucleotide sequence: TGTGCCAGCAGCCTGACTTTGGGTGACACCGGGGAGCTGTTTTTT.

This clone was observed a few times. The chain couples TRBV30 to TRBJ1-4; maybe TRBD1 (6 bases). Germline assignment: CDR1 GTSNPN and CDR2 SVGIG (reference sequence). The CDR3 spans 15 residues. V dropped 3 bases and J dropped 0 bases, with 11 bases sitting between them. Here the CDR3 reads CAWRQGTTTNEKLFF. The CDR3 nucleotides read TGTGCCTGGAGACAGGGAACTACAACTAATGAAAAACTGTTTTTT. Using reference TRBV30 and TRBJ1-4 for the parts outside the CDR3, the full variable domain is SQTIHQWPATLVQPVGSPLSLECTVEGTSNPNLYWYRQAAGRGLQLLFYSVGIGQISSEVPQNLSASRPQDRQFILSSKKLLLSDSGFYLCAWRQGTTTNEKLFFGSGTQLSVL.

The CDR3 bases are TGTGCCAGCAGTGAAACTCAGACAGGGAACTCTGGAAACACCATATATTTT. This codes for CASSETQTGNSGNTIYF. The chain recombines TRBV2 with TRBJ1-3; TRBD1 matches 7 bases. The germline V gene has CDR1 SNHLY and CDR2 FYNNEI. Trimming took 2 bases from V and 0 from J; bases not matched to a gene: 7. CDR3 length: 17 amino acids.

The CDR3 DNA reads as TGCGCCAGCAGCCATGAATCGGGGGGCTCGGGGGCCAAGGAGCAGTACTTC. Translation: CASSHESGGSGAKEQYF. The genes are TRBV4-1 and TRBJ2-7; tentatively, D is TRBD2 (7 bases). CDR3 size: 17 residues. CDR1 is MGHRA, CDR2 YSYEKL, per germline. The V end lost 3 bases, the J end lost 7 bases, and 25 bases lay between the germline ends.

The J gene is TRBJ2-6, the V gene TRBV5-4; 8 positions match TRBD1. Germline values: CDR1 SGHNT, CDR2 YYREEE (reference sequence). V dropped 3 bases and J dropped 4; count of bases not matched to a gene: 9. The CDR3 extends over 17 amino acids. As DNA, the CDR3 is TGTGCCAGCAGCTCCCGACAGGGGCTAGGGGGGGCCAACGTCCTGACTTTC. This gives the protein CASSSRQGLGGANVLTF.

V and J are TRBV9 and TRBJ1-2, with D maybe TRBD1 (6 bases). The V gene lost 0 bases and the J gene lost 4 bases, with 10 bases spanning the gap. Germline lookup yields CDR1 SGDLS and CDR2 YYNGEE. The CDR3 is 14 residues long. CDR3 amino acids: CASSVDGTLYGYTF. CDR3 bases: TGTGCCAGCAGCGTAGATGGGACACTCTATGGCTACACCTTC.

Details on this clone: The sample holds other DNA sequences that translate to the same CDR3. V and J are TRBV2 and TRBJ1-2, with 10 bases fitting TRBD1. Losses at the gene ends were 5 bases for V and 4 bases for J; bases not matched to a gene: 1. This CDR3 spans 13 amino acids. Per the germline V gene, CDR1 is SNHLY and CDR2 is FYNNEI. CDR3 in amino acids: CASSRDRGYGYTF. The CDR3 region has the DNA TGTGCCAGCAGTCGGGACAGGGGCTATGGCTACACCTTC.

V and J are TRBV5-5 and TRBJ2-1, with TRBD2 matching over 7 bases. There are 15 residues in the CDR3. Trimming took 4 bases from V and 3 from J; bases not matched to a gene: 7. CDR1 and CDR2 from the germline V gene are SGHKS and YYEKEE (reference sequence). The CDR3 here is CASSGTGTNYNEQFF. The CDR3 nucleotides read TGTGCCAGCAGCGGTACCGGGACTAACTACAATGAGCAGTTCTTC.

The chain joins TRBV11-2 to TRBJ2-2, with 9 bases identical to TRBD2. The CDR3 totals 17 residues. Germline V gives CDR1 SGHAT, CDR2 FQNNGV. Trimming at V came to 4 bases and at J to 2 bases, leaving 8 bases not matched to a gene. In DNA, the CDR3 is TGTGCCAGCAGCTCGCTCTTAGCGGGGGACAACACCGGGGAGCTGTTTTTT. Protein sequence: CASSSLLAGDNTGELFF.

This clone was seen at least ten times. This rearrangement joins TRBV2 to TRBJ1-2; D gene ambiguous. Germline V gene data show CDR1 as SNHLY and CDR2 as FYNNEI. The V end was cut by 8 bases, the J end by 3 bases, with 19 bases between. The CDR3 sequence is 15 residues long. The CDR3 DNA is TGTGCCAGCTCGACGGCGCAGCCAGGTGACTATGGCTACACCTTC. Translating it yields CASSTAQPGDYGYTF.

CDR3 in amino acids: CASSRQADSLDEKLFF. The DNA of the CDR3 is TGTGCCAGCAGCCGGCAAGCGGACAGCCTGGATGAAAAACTGTTTTTT. The chain carries TRBV3-1 (or the pseudogene TRBV3-2) and TRBJ1-4, with D possibly matching TRBD1 (6 bases). This CDR3 contains 16 residues. V shed 4 bases and J shed 6 bases, with 18 bases lying between them. Germline values: CDR1 LGHDT, CDR2 YNNKEL (reference sequence).

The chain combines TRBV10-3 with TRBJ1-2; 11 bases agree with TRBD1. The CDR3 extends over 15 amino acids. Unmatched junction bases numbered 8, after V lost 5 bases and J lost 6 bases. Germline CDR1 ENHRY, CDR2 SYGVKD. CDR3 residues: CAISLTGQGVDGYTF. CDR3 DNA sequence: TGTGCCATCAGTTTAACGGGACAGGGGGTGGATGGCTACACCTTC.

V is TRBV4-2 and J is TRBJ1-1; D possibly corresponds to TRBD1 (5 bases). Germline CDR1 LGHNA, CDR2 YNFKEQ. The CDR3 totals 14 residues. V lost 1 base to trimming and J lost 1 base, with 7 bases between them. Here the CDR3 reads CASSQGGENTEAFF. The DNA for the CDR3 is TGTGCCAGCAGCCAAGGGGGGGAGAACACTGAAGCTTTCTTT.

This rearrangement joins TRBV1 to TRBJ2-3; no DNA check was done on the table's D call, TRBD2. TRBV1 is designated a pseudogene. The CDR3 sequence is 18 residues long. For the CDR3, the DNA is TGCACCAGCAGCCAAGTGGGACGGGGGGGCCGCGGGACAGATACGCAGTATTTT. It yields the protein CTSSQVGRGGRGTDTQYF.

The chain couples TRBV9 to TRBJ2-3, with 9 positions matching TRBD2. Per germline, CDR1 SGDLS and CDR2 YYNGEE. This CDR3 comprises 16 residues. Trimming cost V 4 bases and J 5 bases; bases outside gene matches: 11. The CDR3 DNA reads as TGTGCCAGCAGCTACCTGAACGGAGCGGGAGGAGATACGCAGTATTTT. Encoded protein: CASSYLNGAGGDTQYF.

The DNA for the CDR3 is TGTGCCAGCAGCATGACAGGGCGGGATTCACCCCTCCACTTT. It is translated as CASSMTGRDSPLHF. The genes are TRBV25-1 and TRBJ1-6; 7 bases line up with TRBD1. Germline V gene data show CDR1 as MGHDK and CDR2 as SYGVNS. With 6 bases clipped from V and 8 bases from J, the junction kept 7 bases outside the gene matches. The CDR3 contains 14 residues.

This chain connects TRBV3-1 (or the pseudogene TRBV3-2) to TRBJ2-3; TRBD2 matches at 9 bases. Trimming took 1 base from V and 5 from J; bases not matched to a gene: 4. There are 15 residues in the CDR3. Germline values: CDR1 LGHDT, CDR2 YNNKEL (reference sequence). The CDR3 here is CASSQAKTSGDTQYF. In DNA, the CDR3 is TGTGCCAGCAGCCAAGCCAAGACTAGCGGAGATACGCAGTATTTT.

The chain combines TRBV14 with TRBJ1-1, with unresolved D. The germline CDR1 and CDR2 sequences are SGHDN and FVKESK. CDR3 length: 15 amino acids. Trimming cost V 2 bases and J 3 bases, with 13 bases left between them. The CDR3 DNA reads TGTGCCAGCAGCCAACCCCCCTCGGGTTACACTGAAGCTTTCTTT. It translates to CASSQPPSGYTEAFF.

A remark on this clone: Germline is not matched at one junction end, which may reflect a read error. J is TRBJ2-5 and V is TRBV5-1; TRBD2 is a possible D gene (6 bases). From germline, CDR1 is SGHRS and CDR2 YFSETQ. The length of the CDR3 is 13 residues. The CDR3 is CPLFRGNQETQYF. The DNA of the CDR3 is TGCCCCTTATTTCGGGGGAACCAGGAGACCCAGTACTTC. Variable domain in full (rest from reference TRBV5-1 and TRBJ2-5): KAGVTQTPRYLIKTRGQQVTLSCSPISGHRSVSWYQQTPGQGLQFLFEYFSETQRNKGNFPGRFSGRQFSNSRSEMNVSTLELGDSALYLCPLFRGNQETQYFGPGTRLLVL.

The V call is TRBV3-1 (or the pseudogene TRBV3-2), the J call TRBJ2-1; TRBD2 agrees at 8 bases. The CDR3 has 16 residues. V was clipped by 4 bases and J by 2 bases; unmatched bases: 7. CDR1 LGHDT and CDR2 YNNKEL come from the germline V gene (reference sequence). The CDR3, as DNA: TGTGCCAGCAGCCTATTCGGCGGGAGGACCTACAATGAGCAGTTCTTC. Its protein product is CASSLFGGRTYNEQFF.

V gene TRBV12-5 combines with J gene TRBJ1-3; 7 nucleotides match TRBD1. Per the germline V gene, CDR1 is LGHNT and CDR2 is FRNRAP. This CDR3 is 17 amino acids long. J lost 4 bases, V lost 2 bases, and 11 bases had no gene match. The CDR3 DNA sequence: TGTGCTAGTGGTTTGCCAAGTGACAGGGCGGGAGGAAACACCATATATTTT. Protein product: CASGLPSDRAGGNTIYF.

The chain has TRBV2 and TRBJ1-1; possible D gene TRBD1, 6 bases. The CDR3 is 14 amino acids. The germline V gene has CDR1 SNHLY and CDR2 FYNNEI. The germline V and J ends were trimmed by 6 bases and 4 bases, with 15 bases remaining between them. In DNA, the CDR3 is TGTGCCAGCAGGGGACCCAGGGGAATCACTGAAGCTTTCTTT. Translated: CASRGPRGITEAFF.

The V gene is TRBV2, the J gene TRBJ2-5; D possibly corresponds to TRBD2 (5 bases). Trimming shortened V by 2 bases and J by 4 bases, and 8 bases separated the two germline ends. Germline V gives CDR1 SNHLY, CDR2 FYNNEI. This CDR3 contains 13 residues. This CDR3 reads CASSERGRETQYF. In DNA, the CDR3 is TGTGCCAGCAGTGAAAGAGGGCGAGAGACCCAGTACTTC.

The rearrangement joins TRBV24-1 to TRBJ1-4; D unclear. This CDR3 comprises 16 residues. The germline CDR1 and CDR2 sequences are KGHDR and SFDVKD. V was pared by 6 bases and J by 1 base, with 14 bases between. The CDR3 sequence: CATSLGSGGTNEKLFF. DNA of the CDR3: TGTGCCACCAGTTTGGGCTCGGGAGGAACTAATGAAAAACTGTTTTTT.

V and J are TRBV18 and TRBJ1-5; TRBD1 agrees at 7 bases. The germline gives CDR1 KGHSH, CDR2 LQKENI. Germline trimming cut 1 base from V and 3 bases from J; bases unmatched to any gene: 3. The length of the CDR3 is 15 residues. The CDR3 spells CASSPQGTVNQPQHF. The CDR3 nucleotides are TGTGCCAGCTCACCACAGGGGACAGTCAATCAGCCCCAGCATTTT.

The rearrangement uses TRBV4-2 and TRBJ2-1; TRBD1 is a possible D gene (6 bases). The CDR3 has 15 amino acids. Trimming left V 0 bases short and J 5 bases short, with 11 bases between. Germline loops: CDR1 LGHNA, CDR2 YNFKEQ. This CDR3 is CASSQDGQRNNEQFF. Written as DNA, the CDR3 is TGTGCCAGCAGCCAAGATGGACAGAGAAACAATGAGCAGTTCTTC.

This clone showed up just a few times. The CDR3 is CASSGTRRVTEAFF. The DNA for the CDR3 is TGTGCCAGCAGCGGGACCCGGAGGGTCACTGAAGCTTTCTTT. The rearrangement uses TRBV28 and TRBJ1-1, with a possible D match to TRBD1 (5 bases). V lost 6 bases and J 4 bases, leaving 15 bases between the germline ends. The CDR3 has 14 amino acids. Looked up from germline, CDR1 is MDHEN and CDR2 is SYDVKM. Full variable domain (rest looked up from reference TRBV28 and TRBJ1-1): DVKVTQSSRYLVKRTGEKVFLECVQDMDHENMFWYRQDPGLGLRLIYFSYDVKMKEKGDIPEGYSVSREKKERFSLILESASTNQTSMYLCASSGTRRVTEAFFGQGTRLTVV.